These 26 T cell receptor beta chains share one sample of origin, sequenced in a study of human T cells and chemical hapten exposure. Noted time point: patch test 2, 6 weeks after DPC sensitization. The treatment is: therapeutic diphenylcyclopropenone sensitization with weekly scalp DPC. MiXCR, run by TCRdb on the RACE reads, gives a single entry per CDR3 protein. The data hold about 73,000 distinct CDR3 sequences, with over 6.5% observed a single time. The sample here was whole blood, taken in connection with sensitization to the hapten diphenylcyclopropenone (DPC). The receptors here all came from a woman in her forties or fifties with alopecia areata. Some clones in this sample may be carry-over from other donors' samples.

In this sample, this clonotype turned up many times. The gene calls are TRBV20-1 and TRBJ1-2, with 7 bases identical to TRBD1. This CDR3 spans 11 amino acids. Germline CDR1 reads DFQATT; CDR2 reads SNEGSKA (reference sequence). DNA for the CDR3: TGCAAGGGACAGTACATAGATGGCTACACCTTC. It codes for CKGQYIDGYTF.

The V call is TRBV15, the J call TRBJ2-2, with D possibly called TRBD1 or TRBD2 (5 bases each). This CDR3 is 13 amino acids long. Trimming removed 1 base from V and 5 bases from J, with 5 bases in between. CDR1 is LNHNV, CDR2 YYDKDF, per germline (reference sequence). CDR3 DNA sequence: TGTGCCACCAGCAGAGGGGGGACCGGGGAGCTGTTTTTT. Its protein is CATSRGGTGELFF.

This clonotype has at least ten counts. The CDR3 reads CSVEDRATSSYNEQFF. In DNA, the CDR3 is TGCAGCGTTGAAGATCGGGCCACGAGCTCCTACAATGAGCAGTTCTTC. V gene TRBV29-1 combines with J gene TRBJ2-1; no firm D call. CDR3 size: 16 residues. Germline V gene lookup returns CDR1 SQVTM and CDR2 ANQGSEA. With 0 bases removed from V and 0 bases from J, the gap between germline ends came to 12 bases.

The rearrangement links TRBV12-3 or TRBV12-4 to TRBJ2-7; 11 bases map to TRBD1. The CDR3 contains 14 residues. Trimming took 3 bases from V and 5 from J; bases not matched to a gene: 3. In nucleotides, the CDR3 is TGTGCCAGCAGTTTGCTGGACAGGGGGCACGAGCAGTACTTC. It encodes CASSLLDRGHEQYF.

The table lists this clonotype with a few counts. The chain recombines TRBV6-1 with TRBJ2-4; no reliable D call. The CDR3 extends over 15 amino acids. V lost 3 bases to trimming and J lost 3 bases, with 12 bases between them. Germline loops: CDR1 MNHNS, CDR2 SASEGT. The CDR3 loop is CASSERRMSKNIQYF. CDR3 DNA: TGTGCCAGCAGTGAGCGCCGAATGAGCAAAAACATTCAGTACTTC.

This clonotype turned up a few times. The chain recombines TRBV6-5 with TRBJ2-3, with 10 positions matching TRBD2. Germline V CDR1 and CDR2: MNHEY, SVGAGI. With 6 bases clipped from V and 4 bases from J, the junction kept 4 bases outside the gene matches. This CDR3 contains 14 residues. CDR3 residues: CASRSSGSSDTQYF. The CDR3 DNA sequence: TGTGCCAGCAGGTCTAGCGGGAGCTCAGATACGCAGTATTTT.

This clonotype has a handful of counts. The chain has TRBV9 and TRBJ2-2; 7 bases fit TRBD2. In germline, CDR1 is SGDLS, CDR2 YYNGEE. The CDR3 has 14 amino acids. Trimming removed 1 base from V and 6 bases from J; junction bases left unmatched: 3. CDR3 nucleotide sequence: TGTGCCAGCAGCGTAACGGCGGGAGCCGGGGAGCTGTTTTTT. This sequence encodes CASSVTAGAGELFF.

This clonotype appeared many times. This rearrangement joins TRBV29-1 to TRBJ1-2; D remains unclear. The CDR3 spans 11 residues. V dropped 1 base and J dropped 2 bases, with 2 bases sitting between them. Germline V gene data show CDR1 as SQVTM and CDR2 as ANQGSEA. CDR3 bases: TGCAGCGTTGAAGGGAACTATGGCTACACCTTC. Its protein is CSVEGNYGYTF.

This clonotype was picked up many times. The chain carries TRBV12-5 and TRBJ1-3, with D hard to call. This CDR3 has 14 amino acids. Germline V gene sequence: CDR1 LGHNT, CDR2 FRNRAP. V gave up 0 bases and J gave up 1 base, with 4 bases separating them. CDR3 loop: CASGLVPSGNTIYF. DNA of the CDR3: TGTGCTAGTGGTTTGGTACCTTCTGGAAACACCATATATTTT. The whole variable domain, remainder taken from reference TRBV12-5 and TRBJ1-3, is DARVTQTPRHKVTEMGQEVTMRCQPILGHNTVFWYRQTMMQGLELLAYFRNRAPLDDSGMPKDRFSAEMPDATLATLKIQPSEPRDSAVYFCASGLVPSGNTIYFGEGSWLTVV.

This clonotype appeared many times. The chain combines TRBV2 with TRBJ2-5; TRBD2 matches 13 bases. The V and J ends lost 6 bases and 6 bases, in that order; junction bases with no gene match: 7. This CDR3 spans 15 amino acids. Germline CDR1 is SNHLY and CDR2 is FYNNEI. For the CDR3, the DNA is TGTGCCAGCAGAAAACTAGCGGGGGGGCTGAAGACCCAGTACTTC. Translating it yields CASRKLAGGLKTQYF. The complete variable domain, with remaining parts taken from reference TRBV2 and TRBJ2-5, reads EPEVTQTPSHQVTQMGQEVILRCVPISNHLYFYWYRQILGQKVEFLVSFYNNEISEKSEIFDDQFSVERPDGSNFTLKIRSTKLEDSAMYFCASRKLAGGLKTQYFGPGTRLLVL.

This clonotype has at least ten counts. The rearrangement joins TRBV9 to TRBJ1-5, with D unresolved. Germline CDR1 SGDLS, CDR2 YYNGEE. There are 13 residues in the CDR3. The V gene lost 0 bases and the J gene lost 6 bases, with 7 bases spanning the gap. CDR3 sequence: CASSVAGSQPQHF. CDR3 in DNA: TGTGCCAGCAGCGTAGCGGGCAGTCAGCCCCAGCATTTT.

This clonotype was picked up many times. The V call is TRBV5-4, the J call TRBJ2-3; 8 bases fit TRBD1. Germline values: CDR1 SGHNT, CDR2 YYREEE (reference sequence). J was trimmed by 1 base and V by 3 bases; bases with no gene match: 4. The CDR3 consists of 15 residues. The CDR3 is CASSSRGQGTDTQYF. CDR3 DNA sequence: TGTGCCAGCAGCTCCAGGGGGCAGGGCACAGATACGCAGTATTTT.

This clonotype has at least ten counts. The rearrangement uses TRBV28 and TRBJ1-1; 7 nucleotides align to TRBD1. Germline V CDR1 and CDR2: MDHEN, SYDVKM. There are 12 residues in the CDR3. The V segment lost 6 bases and the J segment 4 bases; nucleotides outside the gene matches: 2. CDR3 in amino acids: CASSDRVTEAFF. The CDR3 DNA follows: TGTGCCAGCAGCGACAGGGTCACTGAAGCTTTCTTT.

This clonotype was counted ten times or more. The CDR3 coding sequence is TGTGCCAGCAGCCAAACCCGACTAGGGTCCGGGGAGCTGTTTTTT. Encoded protein: CASSQTRLGSGELFF. The chain links TRBV3-1 to TRBJ2-2; a possible D gene is TRBD2 (6 bases). The germline gives CDR1 LGHDT, CDR2 YNNKEL (reference sequence). Trimming stripped 2 bases from V and 6 bases from J, with 13 bases between. The CDR3 extends over 15 amino acids.

This clonotype appeared a few times. This chain links TRBV7-9 with TRBJ2-3; the match to TRBD2 covers 7 bases. Per germline, CDR1 SEHNR and CDR2 FQNEAQ (reference sequence). V trimming: 5 bases; J trimming: 3 bases; junction bases outside the gene matches: 11. The CDR3 length is 16 residues. CDR3 residues: CASSPLEGGKTDTQYF. As DNA, the CDR3 is TGTGCCAGCAGCCCCCTGGAGGGAGGGAAGACAGATACGCAGTATTTT.

This clonotype showed up just a few times. The rearrangement joins TRBV3-1 to TRBJ2-3, with 12 bases matching TRBD2. There are 15 residues in the CDR3. Trimming cost V 6 bases and J 5 bases; bases outside gene matches: 6. Looked up from germline, CDR1 is LGHDT and CDR2 is YNNKEL (reference sequence). This CDR3 reads CASRLTSGGRDTQYF. DNA of the CDR3: TGTGCCAGCAGGCTGACTAGCGGGGGCAGAGATACGCAGTATTTT.

The chain couples TRBV24-1 to TRBJ2-3; D is possibly TRBD2 (5 bases). Trimming cost V 3 bases and J 6 bases, with 24 bases left between them. The CDR3 spans 18 residues. Germline assignment: CDR1 KGHDR and CDR2 SFDVKD. The CDR3 coding sequence is TGTGCCACCAGTGATCTTGGATCCGGAGGCCCAGGCAGGGATACGCAGTATTTT. Protein sequence: CATSDLGSGGPGRDTQYF.

This clonotype turned up a few times. V is TRBV6-5 and J is TRBJ1-1, with 9 bases matching TRBD1. This CDR3 contains 14 residues. The trim removed 6 bases at V and 7 bases at J, leaving 9 bases unmatched. Germline CDR1 reads MNHEY; CDR2 reads SVGAGI. CDR3 coding DNA: TGTGCCAGCAGCCCCGGGACAGGGATCGATGAAGCTTTCTTT. This encodes CASSPGTGIDEAFF.

A few counts support this clonotype. J is TRBJ2-3 and V is TRBV5-5; 12 bases are a match to TRBD1. CDR3 length equals 16 residues. The V gene end was trimmed by 0 bases and the J gene end by 3 bases; junction bases not matched to a gene: 2. The germline V gene encodes CDR1 SGHKS and CDR2 YYEKEE (reference sequence). In DNA form, the CDR3 reads TGTGCCAGCAGCTTGGGGGGACAGGGGGCAACAGATACGCAGTATTTT. Protein product: CASSLGGQGATDTQYF.

There are many counts of this clonotype. This chain joins TRBV12-3 or TRBV12-4 and TRBJ1-1, with 8 bases matching TRBD1. This CDR3 has 13 amino acids. V gave up 5 bases and J gave up 5 bases; unmatched junction bases: 4. The CDR3 sequence is CASSLRDRTEAFF. Written as DNA, the CDR3 is TGTGCCAGCAGTCTCCGGGACAGGACTGAAGCTTTCTTT.

This sequence joins TRBV25-1 and TRBJ1-3; the D is unclear. Trimming pared 2 bases from V and 4 bases from J, leaving 9 bases between. The CDR3 runs 14 residues. Germline values: CDR1 MGHDK, CDR2 SYGVNS. DNA of the CDR3: TGTGCCAGCAGTGAAGAGGCTACCGGAAACACCATATATTTT. Protein: CASSEEATGNTIYF.

This clonotype was counted at least ten times. CDR3 sequence reads: CASSFRDRNYGYTF. Written as DNA, the CDR3 is TGTGCCAGCAGCTTTCGGGACAGGAACTATGGCTACACCTTC. The gene calls are TRBV5-6 and TRBJ1-2, with TRBD1 matching 8 bases. The CDR3 runs 14 residues. The V segment lost 2 bases and the J segment 2 bases; nucleotides outside the gene matches: 2. Germline V gene data show CDR1 as SGHDT and CDR2 as YYEEEE.

This clonotype was counted many times. This chain links TRBV27 with TRBJ2-7, with D possibly TRBD1 on 6 matching bases. This CDR3 spans 14 amino acids. Trimming took off 5 bases at V and 2 bases at J, with 13 bases between the two ends. CDR1 is MNHEY and CDR2 is SMNVEV in the germline V gene (reference sequence). CDR3 sequence: CASSPPGVPYEQYF. CDR3 DNA: TGTGCCAGCAGTCCACCAGGGGTCCCCTACGAGCAGTACTTC.

A few counts support this clonotype. This chain links TRBV4-2 with TRBJ2-6; perhaps TRBD1 as D (8 bases). The germline V gene encodes CDR1 LGHNA and CDR2 YNFKEQ. Deletions cut 2 bases from V and 7 bases from J, with 24 bases between. The CDR3 runs to 19 residues. The CDR3 reads CASSQQETIGQGLANVLTF. The CDR3 DNA follows: TGTGCCAGCAGCCAACAGGAGACCATCGGACAGGGACTAGCCAACGTCCTGACTTTC.

This clonotype has just a few counts. The genes are TRBV20-1 and TRBJ2-1, with D hard to call. V was clipped by 5 bases and J by 0 bases, with 11 bases between them. Looked up from germline, CDR1 is DFQATT and CDR2 is SNEGSKA (reference sequence). This CDR3 has 14 amino acids. CDR3 in amino acids: CSAPTEYSYNEQFF. Here the CDR3 DNA reads TGCAGTGCTCCTACAGAGTACTCCTACAATGAGCAGTTCTTC.

This clonotype came up a few times. The chain combines TRBV18 with TRBJ1-5; D is unresolved. The CDR3 consists of 14 residues. Germline V gene data show CDR1 as KGHSH and CDR2 as LQKENI. Trimming cost V 5 bases and J 0 bases, with 8 bases left between them. The CDR3 coding sequence is TGTGCCAGCTCAGAGACCTATAGCAATCAGCCCCAGCATTTT. This codes for CASSETYSNQPQHF.